A selection of T cell receptor beta chains follows, all from one sample in a study of cytotoxic CD8 clonotypes in ibrutinib-treated CLL. Measured with immunoSEQ multiplex PCR; TCRdb has only the in-frame clones, and not every one. The table lists some 120,000 clones, around 84% of them singletons. The specimen was PBMCs, collected after 24 months of ibrutinib treatment. These receptors were collected from a human donor with chronic lymphocytic leukemia. Each CDR3 is given with its conserved first and last residue. The D gene is left open where the match is weak. The size of a clone is reported for some rows only, either as once, few or many, or as a class for expanded clones.

J gene | D gene | clone size | V gene | CDR3 protein | CDR3 DNA
TRBJ2-7 | NA | few | TRBV6-5 | CASARGVLAPEQYF | TGTGCCAGCGCCCGGGGTGTGCTTGCACCCGAGCAGTACTTC
TRBJ2-7 | TRBD1 | NA | TRBV5-4 | CASSFSPGQAILYEQYF | TGTGCCAGCAGCTTCAGCCCGGGACAGGCGATCCTTTACGAGCAGTACTTC
TRBJ2-5 | NA | NA | TRBV2 | CASRTRTAQETQYF | TGTGCCAGCAGGACCAGGACTGCACAAGAGACCCAGTACTTC
TRBJ2-7 | TRBD1 | NA | TRBV7-2 | CASPTGVPYEQYF | TGTGCCAGCCCGACAGGGGTCCCCTACGAGCAGTACTTC
TRBJ2-5 | NA | NA | TRBV5-6 | CASSPDPTDRRETQYF | TGTGCCAGCAGCCCGGACCCCACTGACAGGAGAGAGACCCAGTACTTC
TRBJ2-2 | TRBD2 | NA | TRBV4-2 | CASSPSGGANTGELFF | TGTGCCAGCAGCCCAAGCGGGGGTGCGAACACCGGGGAGCTGTTTTTT
TRBJ2-3 | NA | NA | TRBV30 | CAWSVLQGSTDTQYF | TGTGCCTGGAGTGTACTGCAGGGGAGTACAGATACGCAGTATTTT
TRBJ2-3 | NA | NA | TRBV29-1 | CSVEGRGSNTDTQYF | TGCAGCGTTGAAGGGCGGGGCTCTAACACAGATACGCAGTATTTT
TRBJ1-4 | NA | NA | TRBV10-3 | CAISEGTRFEKLFF | TGTGCCATCAGTGAGGGGACGCGGTTCGAAAAACTGTTTTTT
TRBJ2-1 | NA | NA | TRBV6-1 | CASRESSYNEQFF | TGTGCCAGCCGGGAGAGCTCCTACAATGAGCAGTTCTTC
TRBJ1-1 | NA | NA | TRBV7-2 | CASSLFSGGTEAFF | TGTGCCAGCAGCTTATTCTCGGGAGGGACTGAAGCTTTCTTT
TRBJ2-7 | NA | NA | TRBV18 | CASSPAAEDEQYF | TGTGCCAGCTCACCAGCGGCAGAGGACGAGCAGTACTTC
TRBJ2-7 | NA | NA | TRBV13 | CASSLGYEQYF | TGTGCCAGCAGCTTAGGCTACGAGCAGTACTTC
TRBJ2-2 | NA | NA | TRBV27 | CASSFRSRGTGELFF | TGTGCCAGCAGTTTTAGGTCGCGAGGCACCGGGGAGCTGTTTTTT
TRBJ1-6 | NA | NA | TRBV6-5 | CASSYEGLGSPLHF | TGTGCCAGCAGTTACGAAGGGCTGGGTTCACCCCTCCACTTT
TRBJ2-5 | TRBD1 | NA | TRBV6-6 | CASRAVDRGLQETQYF | TGTGCCAGCAGGGCCGTGGACAGGGGCTTACAAGAGACCCAGTACTTC
TRBJ2-7 | NA | NA | TRBV28 | CASSPPQNEQYF | TGTGCCAGCAGTCCCCCCCAAAACGAGCAGTACTTC
TRBJ2-5 | TRBD1 | NA | TRBV7-2 | CASSSVGQGRETQYF | TGTGCCAGCAGCTCGGTAGGACAGGGGCGAGAGACCCAGTACTTC
TRBJ1-2 | TRBD1 | once | TRBV2 | CASLLGQGALNGYTF | TGTGCCAGCTTACTAGGACAGGGGGCCTTGAATGGCTACACCTTC
TRBJ2-1 | TRBD1 | NA | TRBV7-2 | CASSTRQGYNEQFF | TGTGCCAGCAGCACCAGACAGGGGTACAATGAGCAGTTCTTC
TRBJ2-7 | TRBD2 | NA | TRBV28 | CASSAYKGGEQYF | TGTGCCAGCAGTGCCTACAAGGGAGGGGAGCAGTACTTC
TRBJ2-4 | NA | NA | TRBV2 | CASRRQASAKNIQYF | TGTGCCAGCAGAAGACAGGCCTCGGCCAAAAACATTCAGTACTTC
TRBJ1-1 | NA | NA | TRBV30 | CAWSVQGTEAFF | TGTGCCTGGAGTGTACAGGGAACTGAAGCTTTCTTT
TRBJ1-2 | NA | many | TRBV7-2 | CASSPLGHPGDYGYTF | TGTGCCAGCAGCCCCCTCGGACACCCAGGGGACTATGGCTACACCTTC
TRBJ1-2 | TRBD1 | NA | TRBV18 | CASSPSAGGDNGYTF | TGTGCCAGCTCACCTTCTGCAGGGGGTGATAATGGCTACACCTTC
TRBJ1-5 | NA | NA | TRBV7-8 | CASSLGSSGVNQPQHF | TGTGCCAGCAGCTTAGGGTCATCAGGAGTCAATCAGCCCCAGCATTTT
TRBJ2-3 | NA | NA | TRBV9 | CASSVDVTGGPLDTQYF | TGTGCCAGCAGCGTAGATGTTACGGGGGGCCCCTTAGATACGCAGTATTTT
TRBJ1-2 | TRBD1 | NA | TRBV5-1 | CASSRPDRVRYGYTF | TGCGCCAGCAGCAGACCTGACAGGGTTCGGTATGGCTACACCTTC
TRBJ2-2 | NA | NA | TRBV30 | CAIPGANTGELFF | TGTGCGATACCAGGGGCGAACACCGGGGAGCTGTTTTTT